This T cell receptor (beta chain) appears in the sequencing data of a study of CD8 T cells in ankylosing spondylitis. Study-wide results and caveats: In synovial fluid and blood from reactive arthritis, some motif variants were previously reported. Ankylosing spondylitis blood appeared to be characterized by a TCR beta motif of about 8 highly homologous variants. Disease-linked clones reportedly showed significant enrichment in matched ankylosing spondylitis synovial fluid.

This clonotype came up many times. The antigen is not known. Germline values: CDR1 SQVTM, CDR2 ANQGSEA. The CDR3 is made up of 15 amino acids. V dropped 2 bases and J dropped 3; count of bases not matched to a gene: 5. 5'-RACE, quantitative and with molecular barcodes, yielded the TCR beta libraries. TCRdb fed the 5' RACE reads into MiXCR, producing one record per CDR3 protein. The sample carries under 250,000 distinct CDR3 sequences, roughly 8.2% recorded once. Source material: blood, either unsorted or a sorted T cell fraction (not recorded which). The origin of this receptor is a female donor with ankylosing spondylitis or in good health (not recorded which). The gene calls are TRBV29-1 and TRBJ2-3, with TRBD2 identical over 10 bases. The CDR3 sequence is CSVEPAGGLTDTQYF. In DNA form, the CDR3 reads TGCAGCGTTGAACCAGCGGGAGGGCTAACAGATACGCAGTATTTT.